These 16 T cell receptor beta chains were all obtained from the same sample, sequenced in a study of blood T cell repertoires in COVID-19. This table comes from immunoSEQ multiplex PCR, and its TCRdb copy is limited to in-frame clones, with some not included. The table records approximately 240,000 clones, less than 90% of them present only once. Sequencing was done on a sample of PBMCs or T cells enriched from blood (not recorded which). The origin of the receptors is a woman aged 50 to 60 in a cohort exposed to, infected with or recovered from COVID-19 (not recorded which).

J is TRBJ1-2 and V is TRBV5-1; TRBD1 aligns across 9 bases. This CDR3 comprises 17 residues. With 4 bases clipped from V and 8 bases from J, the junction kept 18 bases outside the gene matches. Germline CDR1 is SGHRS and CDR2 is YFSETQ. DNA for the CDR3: TGCGCCAGCAGCCTAAACCCTCCGGGACAGGGCCTTTGGGGCTACACCTTC. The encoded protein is CASSLNPPGQGLWGYTF.

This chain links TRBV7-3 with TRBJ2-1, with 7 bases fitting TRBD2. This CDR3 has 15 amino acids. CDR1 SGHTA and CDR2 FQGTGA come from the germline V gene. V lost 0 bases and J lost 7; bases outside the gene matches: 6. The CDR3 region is CASSLTLGLGNEQFF. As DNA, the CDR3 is TGTGCCAGCAGCTTAACGCTCGGACTAGGTAATGAGCAGTTCTTC. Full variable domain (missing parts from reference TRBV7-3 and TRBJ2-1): GAGVSQTPSNKVTEKGKYVELRCDPISGHTALYWYRQSLGQGPEFLIYFQGTGAADDSGLPNDRFFAVRPEGSVSTLKIQRTERGDSAVYLCASSLTLGLGNEQFFGPGTRLTVL.

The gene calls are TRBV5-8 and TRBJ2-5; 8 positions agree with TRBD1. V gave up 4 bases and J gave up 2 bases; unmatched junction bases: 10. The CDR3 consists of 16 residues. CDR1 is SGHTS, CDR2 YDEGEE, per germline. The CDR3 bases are TGTGCCAGCAGCCTATACGCGACAGGGGTACAAGAGACCCAGTACTTC. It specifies CASSLYATGVQETQYF.

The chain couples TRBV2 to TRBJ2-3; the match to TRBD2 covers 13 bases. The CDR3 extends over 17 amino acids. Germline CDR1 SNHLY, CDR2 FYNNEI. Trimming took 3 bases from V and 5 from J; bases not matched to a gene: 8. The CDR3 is CASSDGLAGDLLDTQYF. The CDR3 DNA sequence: TGTGCCAGCAGTGATGGACTAGCGGGGGACCTACTAGATACGCAGTATTTT.

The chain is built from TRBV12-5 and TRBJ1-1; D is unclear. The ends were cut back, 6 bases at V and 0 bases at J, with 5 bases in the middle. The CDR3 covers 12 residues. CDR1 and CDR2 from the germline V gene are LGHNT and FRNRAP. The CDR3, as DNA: TGTGCTAGTGGCCTCGTGAACACTGAAGCTTTCTTT. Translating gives CASGLVNTEAFF.

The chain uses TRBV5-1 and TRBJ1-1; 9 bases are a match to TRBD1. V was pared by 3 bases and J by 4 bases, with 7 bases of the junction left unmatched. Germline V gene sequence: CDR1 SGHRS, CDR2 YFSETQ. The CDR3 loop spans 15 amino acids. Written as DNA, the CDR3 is TGCGCCAGCAGCTCAGGACAGGGGTCTCTCACTGAAGCTTTCTTT. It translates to CASSSGQGSLTEAFF.

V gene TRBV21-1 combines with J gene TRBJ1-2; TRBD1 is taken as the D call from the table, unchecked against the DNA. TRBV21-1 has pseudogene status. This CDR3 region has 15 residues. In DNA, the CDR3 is TGTGCCAACACCCTGGGGACAGGCCTCCTCTATGGCTACACCTTC. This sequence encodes CANTLGTGLLYGYTF.

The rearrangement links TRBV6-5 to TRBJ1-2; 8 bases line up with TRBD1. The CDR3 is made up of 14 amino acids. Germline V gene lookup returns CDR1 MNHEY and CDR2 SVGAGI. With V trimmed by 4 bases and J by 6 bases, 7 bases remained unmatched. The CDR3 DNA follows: TGTGCCAGCAGTTCGACAGGGGTCGCTCATGGCTACACCTTC. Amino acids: CASSSTGVAHGYTF.

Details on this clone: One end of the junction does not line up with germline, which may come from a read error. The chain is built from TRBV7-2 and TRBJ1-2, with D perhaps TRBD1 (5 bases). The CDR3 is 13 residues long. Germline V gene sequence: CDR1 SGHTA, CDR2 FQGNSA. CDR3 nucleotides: TGTGCCAGCAGTTTAGACAGACACTATGGCTACACCTTC. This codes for CASSLDRHYGYTF. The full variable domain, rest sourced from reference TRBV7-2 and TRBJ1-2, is GAGVSQSPSNKVTEKGKDVELRCDPISGHTALYWYRQSLGQGLEFLIYFQGNSAPDKSGLPSDRFSAERTGGSVSTLTIQRTQQEDSAVYLCASSLDRHYGYTFGSGTRLTVV.

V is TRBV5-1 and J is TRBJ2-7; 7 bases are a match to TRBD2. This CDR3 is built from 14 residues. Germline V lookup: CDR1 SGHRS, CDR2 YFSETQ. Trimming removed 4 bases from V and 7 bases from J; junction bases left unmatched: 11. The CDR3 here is CASSQSGDAGEQYF. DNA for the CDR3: TGCGCCAGCAGCCAAAGCGGGGATGCGGGGGAGCAGTACTTC.

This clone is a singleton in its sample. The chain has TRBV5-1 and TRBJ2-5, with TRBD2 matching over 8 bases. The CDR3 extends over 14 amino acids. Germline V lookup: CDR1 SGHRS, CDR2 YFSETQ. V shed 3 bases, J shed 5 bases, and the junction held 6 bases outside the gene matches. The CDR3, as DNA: TGCGCCAGCAGCTCAGGACTAGCTGGGGAGACCCAGTACTTC. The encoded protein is CASSSGLAGETQYF.

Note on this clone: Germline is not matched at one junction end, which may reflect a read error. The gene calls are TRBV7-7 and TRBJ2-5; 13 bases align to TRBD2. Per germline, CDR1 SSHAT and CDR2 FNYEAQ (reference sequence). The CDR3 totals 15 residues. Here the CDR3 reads CASSLVGTSGNTQYF. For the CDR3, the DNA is TGTGCTAGCAGCTTAGTAGGGACTAGCGGGAATACCCAGTACTTC.

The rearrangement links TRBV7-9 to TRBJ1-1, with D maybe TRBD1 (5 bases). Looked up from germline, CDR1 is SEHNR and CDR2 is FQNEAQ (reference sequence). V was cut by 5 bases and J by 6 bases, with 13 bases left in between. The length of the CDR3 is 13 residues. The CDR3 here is CASSPQRGSEAFF. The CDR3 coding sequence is TGTGCCAGCAGCCCCCAACGGGGGTCTGAAGCTTTCTTT.

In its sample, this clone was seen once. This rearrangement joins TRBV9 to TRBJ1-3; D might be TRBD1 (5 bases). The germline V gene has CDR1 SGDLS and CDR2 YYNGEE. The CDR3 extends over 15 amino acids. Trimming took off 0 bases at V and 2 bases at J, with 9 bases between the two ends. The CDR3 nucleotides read TGTGCCAGCAGCGTAGAGGGCAGGGCTGGAAACACCATATATTTT. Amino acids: CASSVEGRAGNTIYF.

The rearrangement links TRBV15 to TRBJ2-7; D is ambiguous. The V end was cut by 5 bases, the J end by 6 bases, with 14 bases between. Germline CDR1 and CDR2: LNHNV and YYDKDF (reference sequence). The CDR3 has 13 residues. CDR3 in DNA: TGTGCCACCAGCCCCCGGGTAGGTGCCGAGCAGTACTTC. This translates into CATSPRVGAEQYF.

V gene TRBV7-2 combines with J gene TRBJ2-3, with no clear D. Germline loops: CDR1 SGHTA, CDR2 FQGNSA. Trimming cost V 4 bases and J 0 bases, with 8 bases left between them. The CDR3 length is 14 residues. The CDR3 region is CASSSTISTDTQYF. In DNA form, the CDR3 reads TGTGCCAGCAGCTCGACAATAAGCACAGATACGCAGTATTTT.